The sequence of this TCR beta chain was determined in a study of blood T cell repertoires in COVID-19. The overall study: The samples span acute and convalescent COVID-19 from the United States, Italy and Spain.

As originally analysed: Quantification of nucleated cells was approximated via reference gene primer amplification. The data were produced by immunoSEQ multiplex PCR, yet TCRdb's version contains in-frame clones alone and is incomplete. The D gene and trimming were derived from the DNA, and the V and J assignments and clone size from that table. The sample records roughly 300,000 clones, 91% being singletons. The sample consisted of peripheral blood. The sequence came from a woman younger than 45 with COVID-19, enrolled during active disease.

The CDR3 coding sequence is TGTGCCAGTAATCGCTACAATGAGCAGTTCTTC. Its translation is CASNRYNEQFF. The J gene is TRBJ2-1, the V gene TRBV25-1; the D is unclear. V lost 9 bases and J 3 bases, leaving 6 bases between the germline ends. The germline gives CDR1 MGHDK, CDR2 SYGVNS. The CDR3 consists of 11 residues.